These 28 T cell receptor beta chains share one sample of origin, sequenced in a study of shared clonotypes between healthy human individuals. Method: immunoSEQ multiplex PCR; TCRdb's copy keeps in-frame clones and lacks some. The profile shows about 2.3 million clones, around 92% of them singletons. Sequencing was carried out using naive CD4+ T cells from PBMCs. The subset here: CD45RA+ positively selected. The receptors come from a man between 18 and 29 years old in good health. Some clones in this sample may be carry-over from other donors' samples.

CDR3 coding DNA: TGTGCCAGCAGCCCACTAGCGGGAGCTAGGACAGATACGCAGTATTTT. Its protein product is CASSPLAGARTDTQYF. V gene TRBV27 combines with J gene TRBJ2-3, with TRBD2 matching 11 bases. CDR3 length equals 16 residues. Germline CDR1 MNHEY, CDR2 SMNVEV (reference sequence). V lost 6 bases, J lost 3 bases, and 8 bases stayed unmatched.

V usage is TRBV7-9 and J usage is TRBJ2-1; TRBD2 aligns across 13 bases. Germline assignment: CDR1 SEHNR and CDR2 FQNEAQ (reference sequence). This CDR3 is built from 15 residues. With 5 bases clipped from V and 10 bases from J, the junction kept 8 bases outside the gene matches. CDR3: CASSPPGTSGNEQFF. The DNA of the CDR3 is TGTGCCAGCAGCCCCCCCGGGACTAGCGGGAACGAGCAGTTCTTC.

The V and J genes are TRBV2 and TRBJ2-3; TRBD2 might be the D (5 bases). The CDR3 runs 15 residues. The V and J ends lost 3 bases and 4 bases respectively, with 14 bases between them. Germline V CDR1 and CDR2: SNHLY, FYNNEI. The CDR3 region has the DNA TGTGCCAGCAGTGAGGCCACTTGGGGAGCAGATACGCAGTATTTT. This codes for CASSEATWGADTQYF.

The rearrangement uses TRBV10-3 and TRBJ2-2, with 7 bases fitting TRBD2. Germline loops: CDR1 ENHRY, CDR2 SYGVKD. CDR3 length: 15 amino acids. The J segment lost 6 bases and the V segment lost 2 bases, leaving 6 bases of the junction unmatched. The DNA of the CDR3 is TGTGCCATCAGTGAGCCCTCTAGCGGATCCGGGGAGCTGTTTTTT. It codes for CAISEPSSGSGELFF.

As concerns this clone: The identical CDR3 is also encoded by other nucleotide sequences in the sample. The gene calls are TRBV5-1 and TRBJ2-5; the D gene is possibly TRBD1 (5 bases). V lost 0 bases, J lost 3 bases, and 6 bases lay in between. The CDR3 sequence is 13 residues long. CDR1 is SGHRS, CDR2 YFSETQ, per germline. As DNA, the CDR3 is TGCGCCAGCAGCTTGGGGGGCGAAGAGACCCAGTACTTC. Protein sequence: CASSLGGEETQYF.

This chain links TRBV7-3 with TRBJ2-5; D perhaps matches TRBD2 (5 bases). The V end lost 2 bases, the J end lost 1 base, and 14 bases lay between the germline ends. The CDR3 sequence is 16 residues long. Germline V gene data show CDR1 as SGHTA and CDR2 as FQGTGA. The CDR3 region has the DNA TGTGCCAGCAGCTTAGGTCCCGGAGGTACCCAAGAGACCCAGTACTTC. Its protein product is CASSLGPGGTQETQYF.

A single count supports this clone. The chain employs TRBV9 and TRBJ2-1, with D maybe TRBD2 (5 bases). This CDR3 contains 14 residues. Trimming took 0 bases from V and 5 from J, leaving 9 bases between them. The germline V gene encodes CDR1 SGDLS and CDR2 YYNGEE. The CDR3 region has the DNA TGTGCCAGCAGCGTAGGGACTTACAACAATGAGCAGTTCTTC. This translates into CASSVGTYNNEQFF.

The V call is TRBV28, the J call TRBJ1-5, with TRBD1 matching over 9 bases. The CDR3 is 15 amino acids. CDR1 and CDR2 from the germline V gene are MDHEN and SYDVKM. The trim removed 6 bases at V and 3 bases at J, leaving 6 bases unmatched. In DNA, the CDR3 is TGTGCCAGCAGATACACAGGGGGCTTCAATCAGCCCCAGCATTTT. This sequence encodes CASRYTGGFNQPQHF.

This chain links TRBV5-1 with TRBJ1-4; D gene uncertain. V lost 4 bases to trimming and J lost 11 bases, with 15 bases between them. The CDR3 consists of 13 residues. The germline V gene encodes CDR1 SGHRS and CDR2 YFSETQ. The CDR3 DNA sequence: TGCGCCAGCAGCCCAGATCTCCCCTCGAAACTGTTTTTT. It yields the protein CASSPDLPSKLFF.

CDR3 coding DNA: TGTGCCAGCAGCCTCGTGCTACTATCCTACGAGCAGTACTTC. Translating gives CASSLVLLSYEQYF. This sequence joins TRBV4-2 and TRBJ2-7, with no clear D. This CDR3 region has 14 residues. The V gene lost 4 bases and the J gene lost 1 base, with 11 bases spanning the gap. From germline, CDR1 is LGHNA and CDR2 YNFKEQ.

V usage is TRBV14 and J usage is TRBJ2-7; D may be TRBD2 (5 bases). The CDR3 length is 12 residues. V dropped 3 bases and J dropped 6 bases, with 9 bases sitting between them. CDR1 is SGHDN and CDR2 is FVKESK in the germline V gene. Here the CDR3 reads CASSQRATEQYF. CDR3 bases: TGTGCCAGCAGCCAGAGGGCCACCGAGCAGTACTTC. The variable domain in full, with the rest retrieved from reference TRBV14 and TRBJ2-7, is EAGVTQFPSHSVIEKGQTVTLRCDPISGHDNLYWYRRVMGKEIKFLLHFVKESKQDESGMPNNRFLAERTGGTYSTLKVQPAELEDSGVYFCASSQRATEQYFGPGTRLTVT.

The rearrangement links TRBV19 to TRBJ2-6; D perhaps matches TRBD1 (6 bases). Trimming left V 4 bases short and J 0 bases short, with 22 bases between. The CDR3 is 20 amino acids. The V gene's germline CDR1 is LNHDA and CDR2 SQIVND (reference sequence). The CDR3 sequence is CASSTPGAPLSFSGANVLTF. The CDR3 bases are TGTGCCAGTAGTACTCCAGGGGCCCCGCTTTCCTTCTCTGGGGCCAACGTCCTGACTTTC.

The rearrangement uses TRBV6-1 and TRBJ2-7; D not certain. V was trimmed by 1 base and J by 0 bases, leaving 4 bases between them. The CDR3 length is 13 residues. Germline V gene lookup returns CDR1 MNHNS and CDR2 SASEGT. The CDR3 spells CASSEVGSYEQYF. The CDR3 nucleotides are TGTGCCAGCAGTGAAGTAGGCTCCTACGAGCAGTACTTC.

The chain uses TRBV7-2 and TRBJ2-4; the D gene is possibly TRBD1 (5 bases). Germline V gene sequence: CDR1 SGHTA, CDR2 FQGNSA. V gave up 0 bases and J gave up 8 bases, with 8 bases separating them. The CDR3 sequence is 13 residues long. In DNA, the CDR3 is TGTGCCAGCAGCTTAGCAATAGGGGACATTCAGTACTTC. Its translation is CASSLAIGDIQYF.

The chain has TRBV18 and TRBJ2-3; 8 nucleotides match TRBD1. From germline, CDR1 is KGHSH and CDR2 LQKENI. The CDR3 runs to 13 residues. The V and J ends lost 6 bases and 6 bases, in that order; junction bases with no gene match: 5. CDR3 in amino acids: CASSRDRGDTQYF. The CDR3 DNA is TGTGCCAGCTCCCGAGACAGGGGTGATACGCAGTATTTT.

The chain carries TRBV5-1 and TRBJ1-2; tentatively, D is TRBD1 (5 bases). Trimming left V 0 bases short and J 8 bases short, with 14 bases between. Germline V gene data show CDR1 as SGHRS and CDR2 as YFSETQ. The CDR3 extends over 14 amino acids. The CDR3 is CASSLDPGWGGYTF. The CDR3 nucleotides are TGCGCCAGCAGCTTGGACCCAGGTTGGGGCGGCTACACCTTC.

This clone was counted between two and nine times. CDR3 amino acids: CASTKGANTEAFF. The CDR3 DNA is TGTGCCAGCACCAAAGGGGCTAACACTGAAGCTTTCTTT. This sequence joins TRBV28 and TRBJ1-1; a possible D gene is TRBD1 (5 bases). The CDR3 covers 13 residues. Trimming removed 7 bases from V and 2 bases from J, with 11 bases in between. Germline CDR1 reads MDHEN; CDR2 reads SYDVKM.

The rearrangement joins TRBV11-2 to TRBJ2-5; 9 bases align to TRBD1. CDR3 length: 17 residues. J was trimmed by 4 bases and V by 0 bases; bases with no gene match: 9. Germline CDR1 and CDR2: SGHAT and FQNNGV. CDR3: CASSLDRAGTGRETQYF. The DNA of the CDR3 is TGTGCCAGCAGCTTAGATCGGGCCGGGACAGGGCGAGAGACCCAGTACTTC.

This chain joins TRBV6-1 and TRBJ1-3, with TRBD1 as a possible D gene (5 bases). The length of the CDR3 is 17 residues. Germline CDR1 reads MNHNS; CDR2 reads SASEGT. Trimming took 3 bases from V and 1 from J, leaving 16 bases between them. CDR3 DNA sequence: TGTGCCAGCAGTGAGGCCAGACAGCCTACTTCTGGAAACACCATATATTTT. Amino acids: CASSEARQPTSGNTIYF.

The CDR3 coding sequence is TGTGCCAGCAGAGGAAGACGGACTTCCTACGAGCAGTACTTC. As protein: CASRGRRTSYEQYF. The chain is built from TRBV2 and TRBJ2-7; a weak D match, TRBD2 (5 bases). V lost 6 bases and J lost 1, with 13 bases in between. In germline, CDR1 is SNHLY, CDR2 FYNNEI. CDR3 length equals 14 residues. Variable domain in full (rest from reference TRBV2 and TRBJ2-7): EPEVTQTPSHQVTQMGQEVILRCVPISNHLYFYWYRQILGQKVEFLVSFYNNEISEKSEIFDDQFSVERPDGSNFTLKIRSTKLEDSAMYFCASRGRRTSYEQYFGPGTRLTVT.

The gene calls are TRBV7-9 and TRBJ2-1; no firm D call. Per the germline V gene, CDR1 is SEHNR and CDR2 is FQNEAQ (reference sequence). V lost 1 base and J lost 15, with 13 bases in between. The CDR3 spans 12 residues. As DNA, the CDR3 is TGTGCCAGCAGCTTAGAGGACCGGGTACCGTTCTTC. Amino acid sequence: CASSLEDRVPFF.

This CDR3 is CASSERFRYVNEQYF. The CDR3 nucleotides read TGTGCCAGCAGTGAACGGTTCAGGTACGTAAACGAGCAGTACTTC. This chain connects TRBV2 to TRBJ2-7; D remains unclear. V gave up 2 bases and J gave up 5 bases, with 16 bases separating them. The CDR3 is 15 residues long. The germline CDR1 and CDR2 sequences are SNHLY and FYNNEI.

For this clone: Other DNA sequences from this sample encode an identical CDR3 as well. The chain carries TRBV5-8 and TRBJ2-5, with D uncertain. The V end lost 0 bases, the J end lost 5 bases, and 8 bases lay between the germline ends. From germline, CDR1 is SGHTS and CDR2 YDEGEE. The CDR3 length is 13 residues. The DNA of the CDR3 is TGTGCCAGCAGCTTGGCGGGCGCGGAGACCCAGTACTTC. It translates to CASSLAGAETQYF.

The chain has TRBV28 and TRBJ1-1; D remains unclear. The CDR3 is 15 amino acids. From germline, CDR1 is MDHEN and CDR2 SYDVKM. V shed 6 bases and J shed 5 bases, with 19 bases lying between them. CDR3 residues: CASSPPGRPRTEAFF. Here the CDR3 DNA reads TGTGCCAGCAGCCCCCCGGGGAGACCCAGGACTGAAGCTTTCTTT.

The chain has TRBV7-3 and TRBJ2-7; either TRBD1 or TRBD2 may supply D (6 bases each). The CDR3 extends over 14 amino acids. V gave up 2 bases and J gave up 7 bases, with 15 bases separating them. Germline-derived CDR1 and CDR2 are SGHTA and FQGTGA. The CDR3 region is CASSLEPGAGEQYF. The CDR3 region has the DNA TGTGCCAGCAGCTTAGAGCCGGGGGCAGGTGAGCAGTACTTC.

The J gene is TRBJ2-3, the V gene TRBV5-1; either TRBD1 or TRBD2 may fit D (6 bases each). The V end lost 1 base, the J end lost 4 bases, and 13 bases lay between the germline ends. CDR1 SGHRS and CDR2 YFSETQ come from the germline V gene. This CDR3 spans 15 amino acids. CDR3 bases: TGCGCCAGCAGCTTGCGGTTAAGGGGGGCAGATACGCAGTATTTT. It yields the protein CASSLRLRGADTQYF.

As for this clone: The same CDR3 is also encoded by other DNA sequences in this sample. V gene TRBV7-9 combines with J gene TRBJ1-2; D might be TRBD1 (6 bases). Trimming left V 2 bases short and J 0 bases short, with 7 bases between. Germline CDR1 is SEHNR and CDR2 is FQNEAQ (reference sequence). This CDR3 region has 14 residues. The CDR3 here is CASSLQGSNYGYTF. The CDR3 DNA reads TGTGCCAGCAGCTTACAGGGGTCTAACTATGGCTACACCTTC.

CDR3 sequence reads: CASTLSFPIGQQETQYF. The CDR3 DNA is TGCGCCAGCACCCTCTCCTTCCCGATCGGACAACAAGAGACCCAGTACTTC. V gene TRBV5-1 combines with J gene TRBJ2-5; D perhaps matches TRBD1 (5 bases). The CDR3 extends over 17 amino acids. V lost 6 bases and J 2 bases, leaving 23 bases between the germline ends. The germline V gene has CDR1 SGHRS and CDR2 YFSETQ.